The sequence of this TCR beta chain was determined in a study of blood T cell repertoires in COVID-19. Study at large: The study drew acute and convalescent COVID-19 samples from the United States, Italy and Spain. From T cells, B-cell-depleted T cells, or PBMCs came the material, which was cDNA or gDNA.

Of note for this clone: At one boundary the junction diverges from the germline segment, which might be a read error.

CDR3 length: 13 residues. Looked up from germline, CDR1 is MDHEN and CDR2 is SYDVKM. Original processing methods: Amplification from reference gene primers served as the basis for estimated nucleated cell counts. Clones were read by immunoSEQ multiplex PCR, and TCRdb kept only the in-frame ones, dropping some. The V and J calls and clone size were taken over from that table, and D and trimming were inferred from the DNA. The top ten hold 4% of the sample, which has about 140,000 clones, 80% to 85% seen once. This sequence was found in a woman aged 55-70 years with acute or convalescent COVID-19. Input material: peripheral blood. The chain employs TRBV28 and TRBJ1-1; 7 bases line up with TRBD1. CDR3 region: CASSTGEEWRGGF. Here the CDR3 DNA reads TGTGCCAGCAGTACAGGGGAGGAATGGAGGGGAGGCTTT.